The clone carrying this T cell receptor (beta chain) showed up just a few times. Using RNA template, CDR3s of TCR alpha and beta were amplified with iRepertoire arm-PCR. TCRdb reprocessed the multiplex PCR reads via MiXCR and lists one record per CDR3 protein. This table holds around 350,000 distinct CDR3 sequences, about 40% found once. CDR1 is DFQATT and CDR2 is SNEGSKA in the germline V gene (reference sequence). Deletions cut 0 bases from V and 6 bases from J, with 14 bases between. There are 14 residues in the CDR3. This entry comes from a study of glioma-infiltrating T cells. Turning to the study itself: Samples included WHO grade II oligodendrogliomas or astrocytomas and initial-diagnosis grade IV glioblastomas.

This receptor was identified in a human donor with low-grade glioma or glioblastoma, undergoing nonglioma brain surgery, or in good health (not recorded which). The chain uses TRBV20-1 and TRBJ2-5; the D call may be TRBD1 or TRBD2 (5 bases each). The source material was glioma tissue, nonneoplastic brain tissue, or PBMCs (not recorded which). DNA for the CDR3: TGCAGTGCTAGAGAACCTTCGGGGCAACAGACCCAGTACTTC. Translated, it gives CSAREPSGQQTQYF.